What follows are 19 T cell receptor beta chains derived from one specimen sequenced in a study of technical replicates of blood from a few donors. Produced via immunoSEQ multiplex PCR; TCRdb's table is partial and in-frame only. Here the sample spans some 63,000 clones, around nine tenths being singletons. The sample consisted of PBMCs. Source of these receptors: a human donor in good health. Some clones in this sample may be carry-over from other donors' samples.

This clone was observed a single time. J is TRBJ2-2 and V is TRBV9; 9 bases match TRBD2. CDR3 length equals 17 residues. Germline lookup yields CDR1 SGDLS and CDR2 YYNGEE. Trimming removed 0 bases from V and 6 bases from J; junction bases left unmatched: 9. CDR3 coding DNA: TGTGCCAGCAGCGTAGTGGAGGTTAGCGGGAGCGCCGGGGAGCTGTTTTTT. It codes for CASSVVEVSGSAGELFF.

This clone was observed once. The chain recombines TRBV7-9 with TRBJ2-3, with TRBD2 matching over 8 bases. J was trimmed by 6 bases and V by 3 bases; bases with no gene match: 11. CDR1 and CDR2 (germline): SEHNR, FQNEAQ (reference sequence). CDR3 length: 16 residues. CDR3 amino acids: CASSLDPLRGRDTQYF. The CDR3 DNA reads TGTGCCAGCAGCTTGGACCCCCTTCGCGGGAGGGATACGCAGTATTTT. Combining the CDR3 with reference TRBV7-9 and TRBJ2-3 gives the whole variable domain DTGVSQNPRHKITKRGQNVTFRCDPISEHNRLYWYRQTLGQGPEFLTYFQNEAQLEKSRLLSDRFSAERPKGSFSTLEIQRTEQGDSAMYLCASSLDPLRGRDTQYFGPGTRLTVL.

The chain links TRBV4-3 to TRBJ1-5; D uncertain. CDR1 and CDR2 from the germline V gene are LGHNA and YSLEER. The CDR3 runs 13 residues. V lost 3 bases, J lost 7 bases, and 10 bases lay in between. The CDR3 loop reads CASSQEVGQPQHF. CDR3 sequence (DNA): TGCGCCAGCAGCCAGGAAGTCGGGCAGCCCCAGCATTTT.

The V call is TRBV5-4, the J call TRBJ1-1; D might be TRBD1 (6 bases). Germline lookup yields CDR1 SGHNT and CDR2 YYREEE (reference sequence). V gave up 4 bases and J gave up 0 bases, with 10 bases separating them. The CDR3 runs to 14 residues. This chain's CDR3 is CASSMGQLNTEAFF. CDR3 coding DNA: TGTGCCAGCAGCATGGGACAATTGAACACTGAAGCTTTCTTT.

This clone was picked up one time. The V call is TRBV29-1, the J call TRBJ1-1; D remains unclear. V was shortened by 4 bases and J by 1 base, with 7 bases between the two germline ends. The length of the CDR3 is 12 residues. From germline, CDR1 is SQVTM and CDR2 ANQGSEA. The CDR3 DNA follows: TGCAGCGTTGGTAGACAGAACACTGAAGCTTTCTTT. Translated: CSVGRQNTEAFF. The complete variable domain, with remaining parts taken from reference TRBV29-1 and TRBJ1-1, reads SAVISQKPSRDICQRGTSLTIQCQVDSQVTMMFWYRQQPGQSLTLIATANQGSEATYESGFVIDKFPISRPNLTFSTLTVSNMSPEDSSIYLCSVGRQNTEAFFGQGTRLTVV.

In its sample, this clone was seen a few times. This chain connects TRBV12-5 to TRBJ2-5; a possible D gene is TRBD2 (5 bases). CDR1 and CDR2 from the germline V gene are LGHNT and FRNRAP. The CDR3 runs to 11 residues. V lost 8 bases and J lost 3, with 7 bases in between. The CDR3 loop reads CASLGEETQYF. CDR3 sequence (DNA): TGTGCTAGTCTGGGAGAAGAGACCCAGTACTTC. The whole variable domain, remainder taken from reference TRBV12-5 and TRBJ2-5, is DARVTQTPRHKVTEMGQEVTMRCQPILGHNTVFWYRQTMMQGLELLAYFRNRAPLDDSGMPKDRFSAEMPDATLATLKIQPSEPRDSAVYFCASLGEETQYFGPGTRLLVL.

The V and J genes are TRBV4-3 and TRBJ2-7; 15 bases line up with TRBD2. After removal of 2 bases from V and 6 bases from J, the junction contained 5 bases not matched to a gene. This CDR3 has 16 residues. Germline CDR1 reads LGHNA; CDR2 reads YSLEER. CDR3 sequence (DNA): TGCGCCAGCAGCCAAAGGACTAGCGGGGGGGCACTCGAGCAGTACTTC. Its protein is CASSQRTSGGALEQYF.

There are a few counts of this clone. V gene TRBV4-1 combines with J gene TRBJ1-6; D remains unclear. The CDR3 sequence is 13 residues long. The V and J ends lost 0 bases and 8 bases respectively, with 5 bases between them. Germline V lookup: CDR1 MGHRA, CDR2 YSYEKL. The CDR3 bases are TGCGCCAGCAGCCAAGATGCGGATTCACCCCTCCACTTT. This codes for CASSQDADSPLHF.

The rearrangement joins TRBV5-6 to TRBJ2-7; D uncertain. Looked up from germline, CDR1 is SGHDT and CDR2 is YYEEEE. This CDR3 region has 13 residues. Between the trimmed V and J ends, which lost 7 bases and 5 bases, there was a span of 16 bases. The CDR3 region has the DNA TGTGCCAGCGCGGTGTTGGTGAGCGACGAGCAGTACTTC. Translating it yields CASAVLVSDEQYF.

The chain recombines TRBV6-1 with TRBJ1-2; D remains ambiguous. Germline lookup yields CDR1 MNHNS and CDR2 SASEGT. The CDR3 runs to 13 residues. V lost 3 bases to trimming and J lost 5 bases, with 10 bases between them. CDR3 coding DNA: TGTGCCAGCAGTGAGCAACCGGGGTATGGCTACACCTTC. Translating gives CASSEQPGYGYTF.

This chain connects TRBV5-5 to TRBJ2-5; D possibly corresponds to TRBD1 (6 bases). Trimming took off 5 bases at V and 3 bases at J, with 17 bases between the two ends. The CDR3 totals 15 residues. From germline, CDR1 is SGHKS and CDR2 YYEKEE (reference sequence). The chain's CDR3 is CASRRAGTSKETQYF. In DNA form, the CDR3 reads TGTGCCAGCAGACGCGCCGGGACAAGTAAAGAGACCCAGTACTTC.

Details on this clone: Within the sample, other DNA sequences also encode this same CDR3. The chain combines TRBV9 with TRBJ1-1, with D possibly being TRBD1 (6 bases). This CDR3 is built from 14 residues. Trimming cost V 0 bases and J 1 base, with 7 bases left between them. CDR1 is SGDLS and CDR2 is YYNGEE in the germline V gene. The CDR3 region has the DNA TGTGCCAGCAGCGTAGGGACAGCGAACACTGAAGCTTTCTTT. Its translation: CASSVGTANTEAFF.

The chain uses TRBV6-1 and TRBJ2-5; D is perhaps TRBD2 (5 bases). The CDR3 runs to 15 residues. Trimming took 3 bases from V and 4 from J, leaving 15 bases between them. Germline-derived CDR1 and CDR2 are MNHNS and SASEGT. The CDR3, as DNA: TGTGCCAGCAGTGAGCGAGGGCCTACCCTAGAGACCCAGTACTTC. Its protein product is CASSERGPTLETQYF.

The rearrangement joins TRBV9 to TRBJ2-5, with unresolved D. Trimming shortened V by 1 base and J by 11 bases, and 15 bases separated the two germline ends. The CDR3 is made up of 13 amino acids. Germline V lookup: CDR1 SGDLS, CDR2 YYNGEE. The CDR3: CASSVTPGPLQYF. The CDR3 DNA sequence: TGTGCCAGCAGCGTAACGCCTGGGCCCCTGCAGTACTTC.

V usage is TRBV5-1 and J usage is TRBJ2-7, with TRBD1 identical over 10 bases. After removal of 0 bases from V and 5 bases from J, the junction contained 5 bases not matched to a gene. This CDR3 is 15 amino acids long. CDR1 and CDR2 (germline): SGHRS, YFSETQ. CDR3: CASSLAGTGVHEQYF. For the CDR3, the DNA is TGCGCCAGCAGCTTGGCCGGGACAGGGGTCCACGAGCAGTACTTC.

J is TRBJ1-2 and V is TRBV18; 7 bases are a match to TRBD1. The CDR3 totals 15 residues. V was pared by 3 bases and J by 4 bases, with 8 bases of the junction left unmatched. Germline CDR1 is KGHSH and CDR2 is LQKENI. The DNA for the CDR3 is TGTGCCAGCTCACCGGGGACAGCGCAACCCTATGGCTACACCTTC. Its protein is CASSPGTAQPYGYTF.

The chain carries TRBV2 and TRBJ1-5; no clear D. The ends were cut back, 4 bases at V and 4 bases at J, with 14 bases in the middle. The CDR3 has 15 amino acids. The V gene's germline CDR1 is SNHLY and CDR2 FYNNEI. The CDR3 spells CASSGNTFGNQPQHF. The DNA of the CDR3 is TGTGCCAGCAGTGGTAACACCTTCGGGAATCAGCCCCAGCATTTT.

The genes are TRBV5-6 and TRBJ2-2; D possibly corresponds to TRBD2 (5 bases). Germline assignment: CDR1 SGHDT and CDR2 YYEEEE. Trimming cost V 2 bases and J 5 bases, with 13 bases left between them. This CDR3 contains 15 residues. The chain's CDR3 is CASSLDRRGTGELFF. The CDR3 region has the DNA TGTGCCAGCAGCTTAGACCGGAGAGGGACCGGGGAGCTGTTTTTT.

This clone was recorded a few times. V and J are TRBV5-4 and TRBJ1-4; D not resolved. Trimming pared 3 bases from V and 8 bases from J, leaving 14 bases between. Germline loops: CDR1 SGHNT, CDR2 YYREEE (reference sequence). CDR3 length: 14 residues. CDR3 in amino acids: CASSSGSYEEKLFF. CDR3 nucleotides: TGTGCCAGCAGCTCGGGATCTTACGAAGAAAAACTGTTTTTT. Variable domain in full (rest from reference TRBV5-4 and TRBJ1-4): ETGVTQSPTHLIKTRGQQVTLRCSSQSGHNTVSWYQQALGQGPQFIFQYYREEENGRGNFPPRFSGLQFPNYSSELNVNALELDDSALYLCASSSGSYEEKLFFGSGTQLSVL.